One and the same sample provided the 27 T cell receptor beta chains below, sequenced in a study of response to subunit inactivated influenza vaccine (dated by TCRdb to the late 2010s). According to the study, the label for this sample's time point signals: 40 to 45 days after influenza vaccine administration. Library generation was performed with RT-PCR. TCRdb shows the sequencer as Illumina HiSeq 2500. TCRdb reworked the public reads: Q25 trimming with fastp, MiXCR clone assembly, productive beta chains retained. Rows are unified per CDR3 protein, each entry keeping the most common DNA and genes. The sample contains around 480,000 distinct CDR3 sequences, 9.5% to 12% of them found a single time. Less than 15% of the sample goes to the ten largest clones. The source material was PBMCs from blood, sampled 35 to 45 days after vaccination. These receptors all stem from a middle-aged man who received an inactivated influenza vaccine. Donor details come from another sample of the same person, matched by shared clones.

The chain couples TRBV30 to TRBJ1-2; D uncertain. Trimming removed 7 bases from V and 4 bases from J, with 13 bases in between. This CDR3 is 12 amino acids long. From germline, CDR1 is GTSNPN and CDR2 SVGIG (reference sequence). The CDR3 loop reads CASKIGPYGYTF. CDR3 DNA: TGTGCCTCTAAGATCGGCCCCTATGGCTACACCTTC.

V is TRBV20-1 and J is TRBJ2-7, with D uncertain. The CDR3 runs to 13 residues. V shed 3 bases and J shed 1 base, with 10 bases lying between them. Germline-derived CDR1 and CDR2 are DFQATT and SNEGSKA (reference sequence). CDR3: CSASPRSSYEQYF. Here the CDR3 DNA reads TGCAGTGCTAGCCCCAGAAGTTCCTACGAGCAGTACTTC.

This chain links TRBV5-5 with TRBJ2-1; no definite D call. CDR1 is SGHKS and CDR2 is YYEKEE in the germline V gene (reference sequence). The CDR3 loop spans 14 amino acids. Trimming cost V 0 bases and J 9 bases, with 13 bases left between them. CDR3 region: CASSLDFGFVEQFF. CDR3 coding DNA: TGTGCCAGCAGCTTGGATTTCGGGTTTGTTGAGCAGTTCTTC.

This clonotype was counted only a few times. This chain joins TRBV5-1 and TRBJ1-2; D uncertain. CDR3 length: 15 residues. Trimming took off 0 bases at V and 0 bases at J, with 9 bases between the two ends. CDR1 is SGHRS, CDR2 YFSETQ, per germline. CDR3 protein: CASSLEGRPNYGYTF. The CDR3 coding sequence is TGCGCCAGCAGCTTGGAGGGCAGGCCTAACTATGGCTACACCTTC.

The V gene is TRBV11-2, the J gene TRBJ2-1, with D perhaps matching TRBD1 (6 bases). In germline, CDR1 is SGHAT, CDR2 FQNNGV. The CDR3 is made up of 15 amino acids. Between the trimmed V and J ends, which lost 3 bases and 8 bases, there was a span of 17 bases. The CDR3 is CASSLFEQGTDEQFF. The DNA for the CDR3 is TGTGCCAGCAGCTTGTTCGAACAGGGAACAGATGAGCAGTTCTTC. Supplemented by reference TRBV11-2 and TRBJ2-1, the full variable domain reads EAGVAQSPRYKIIEKRQSVAFWCNPISGHATLYWYQQILGQGPKLLIQFQNNGVVDDSQLPKDRFSAERLKGVDSTLKIQPAKLEDSAVYLCASSLFEQGTDEQFFGPGTRLTVL.

V usage is TRBV7-2 and J usage is TRBJ1-6; D remains unclear. V gave up 1 base and J gave up 7 bases, with 11 bases separating them. CDR3 size: 15 residues. The V gene's germline CDR1 is SGHTA and CDR2 FQGNSA. DNA for the CDR3: TGTGCCAGCAGCTTAGGCGGGAGGAACAATTCACCCCTCCACTTT. It specifies CASSLGGRNNSPLHF.

This clonotype came up a few times. V and J are TRBV12-3 or TRBV12-4 and TRBJ1-1, with D maybe TRBD1 (6 bases). This CDR3 comprises 13 residues. Trimming took 6 bases from V and 5 from J, leaving 13 bases between them. CDR3 residues: CASSDTGLTEAFF. The CDR3 nucleotides read TGTGCCAGCAGCGATACAGGGCTAACTGAAGCTTTCTTT.

This clonotype was picked up a small number of times. V is TRBV20-1 and J is TRBJ2-1; D is ambiguous. CDR1 is DFQATT, CDR2 SNEGSKA, per germline (reference sequence). This CDR3 is built from 14 residues. The V end lost 0 bases, the J end lost 5 bases, and 11 bases lay between the germline ends. The CDR3 reads CSARDWSRNNEQFF. The CDR3, as DNA: TGCAGTGCTAGAGATTGGTCCAGAAACAATGAGCAGTTCTTC.

The V and J genes are TRBV10-3 and TRBJ2-7; 10 bases line up with TRBD2. V lost 2 bases and J lost 6; bases outside the gene matches: 10. Germline loops: CDR1 ENHRY, CDR2 SYGVKD. The CDR3 is made up of 16 amino acids. Here the CDR3 reads CAISEREREGRAEQYF. Written as DNA, the CDR3 is TGTGCCATCAGTGAGAGAGAGCGGGAGGGCCGTGCCGAGCAGTACTTC.

This clonotype has only a few counts. The chain carries TRBV7-2 and TRBJ2-3; D is ambiguous. The CDR3 sequence is 13 residues long. Germline CDR1 reads SGHTA; CDR2 reads FQGNSA. Deletions cut 4 bases from V and 6 bases from J, with 11 bases between. CDR3 protein: CASSYRPRDTQYF. CDR3 sequence (DNA): TGTGCCAGCAGCTACCGCCCCCGGGATACGCAGTATTTT.

In its sample, this clonotype was seen a few times. The chain couples TRBV11-1 to TRBJ2-1, with 14 positions matching TRBD2. From germline, CDR1 is SGHAT and CDR2 FQDESV (reference sequence). CDR3 length: 18 residues. V lost 3 bases and J lost 1; bases outside the gene matches: 5. As DNA, the CDR3 is TGTGCCAGCAGCTTGGCGGGGACTAGCGGGAGTTCCTACAATGAGCAGTTCTTC. This sequence encodes CASSLAGTSGSSYNEQFF.

The DNA of the CDR3 is TGTGCCAGCAGCTTGGGACTAGCGGGAGCCGCGGGTTCCTACAATGAGCAGTTCTTC. Translating gives CASSLGLAGAAGSYNEQFF. This chain joins TRBV7-6 and TRBJ2-1, with 14 bases matching TRBD2. V shed 3 bases, J shed 1 base, and the junction held 8 bases outside the gene matches. The CDR3 runs 19 residues. Germline CDR1 reads SGHVS; CDR2 reads FNYEAQ.

This clonotype was picked up one time. V usage is TRBV11-2 and J usage is TRBJ2-1; TRBD1 matches at 9 bases. The trim removed 7 bases at V and 2 bases at J, leaving 6 bases unmatched. The CDR3 length is 15 residues. Germline values: CDR1 SGHAT, CDR2 FQNNGV. CDR3 sequence reads: CASTVQGATYNEQFF. The CDR3 DNA reads as TGTGCCAGCACCGTACAGGGGGCTACCTACAATGAGCAGTTCTTC. The whole variable domain, filled in from reference TRBV11-2 and TRBJ2-1, reads EAGVAQSPRYKIIEKRQSVAFWCNPISGHATLYWYQQILGQGPKLLIQFQNNGVVDDSQLPKDRFSAERLKGVDSTLKIQPAKLEDSAVYLCASTVQGATYNEQFFGPGTRLTVL.

The sample holds many counts of this clonotype. The chain links TRBV28 to TRBJ2-7, with D hard to call. Looked up from germline, CDR1 is MDHEN and CDR2 is SYDVKM. Deletions cut 5 bases from V and 0 bases from J, with 17 bases between. The CDR3 runs to 16 residues. The CDR3 loop is CASSLAYQRHSYEQYF. The CDR3 DNA is TGTGCCAGCAGTCTCGCTTACCAGCGCCACTCCTACGAGCAGTACTTC.

This clonotype has just a few counts. This chain uses TRBV6-2 or TRBV6-3 with TRBJ1-5, with 7 bases identical to TRBD1. V lost 7 bases and J lost 11; bases outside the gene matches: 11. Germline values: CDR1 MNHEY, CDR2 SVGEGT. This CDR3 is 13 amino acids long. CDR3 in amino acids: CASTPFGTATQHF. The CDR3 bases are TGTGCCAGCACCCCTTTCGGGACAGCCACCCAGCATTTT.

This clonotype was counted ten times or more. The rearrangement links TRBV5-1 to TRBJ2-5; no definite D call. CDR3 size: 13 residues. V was trimmed by 1 base and J by 2 bases, leaving 6 bases between them. From germline, CDR1 is SGHRS and CDR2 YFSETQ. The CDR3 nucleotides are TGCGCCAGCAGCTTGAACGGGCAAGAGACCCAGTACTTC. Translated, it gives CASSLNGQETQYF.

This clonotype was seen repeatedly, ten times or more. The V gene is TRBV20-1, the J gene TRBJ2-6, with D possibly matching TRBD1 (6 bases). The CDR3 is 18 residues long. V was shortened by 3 bases and J by 0 bases, with 18 bases between the two germline ends. The germline CDR1 and CDR2 sequences are DFQATT and SNEGSKA (reference sequence). The DNA for the CDR3 is TGCAGTGCTAGGTATCCGACAGGAGTAAGCTCTGGGGCCAACGTCCTGACTTTC. The encoded protein is CSARYPTGVSSGANVLTF.

The CDR3 is CASSLATVGTGELFF. In DNA form, the CDR3 reads TGTGCCAGCAGCTTAGCGACAGTGGGAACCGGGGAGCTGTTTTTT. J is TRBJ2-2 and V is TRBV7-9; perhaps TRBD1 as D (5 bases). Per the germline V gene, CDR1 is SEHNR and CDR2 is FQNEAQ (reference sequence). The CDR3 length is 15 residues. Trimming left V 0 bases short and J 5 bases short, with 10 bases between. Using reference TRBV7-9 and TRBJ2-2 for the parts outside the CDR3, the full variable domain is DTGVSQNPRHKITKRGQNVTFRCDPISEHNRLYWYRQTLGQGPEFLTYFQNEAQLEKSRLLSDRFSAERPKGSFSTLEIQRTEQGDSAMYLCASSLATVGTGELFFGEGSRLTVL.

J is TRBJ2-2 and V is TRBV7-9, with D possibly being TRBD1 (6 bases). Per germline, CDR1 SEHNR and CDR2 FQNEAQ (reference sequence). The length of the CDR3 is 15 residues. V lost 4 bases and J 3 bases, leaving 12 bases between the germline ends. CDR3 sequence reads: CASSYRDTYTGELFF. The CDR3 region has the DNA TGTGCCAGCAGCTACCGGGACACTTACACCGGGGAGCTGTTTTTT. The full variable domain, in which reference TRBV7-9 and TRBJ2-2 provide the parts outside the CDR3, is DTGVSQNPRHKITKRGQNVTFRCDPISEHNRLYWYRQTLGQGPEFLTYFQNEAQLEKSRLLSDRFSAERPKGSFSTLEIQRTEQGDSAMYLCASSYRDTYTGELFFGEGSRLTVL.

This chain connects TRBV15 to TRBJ1-4, with a weak D call TRBD1 (6 bases). CDR1 and CDR2 from the germline V gene are LNHNV and YYDKDF (reference sequence). With 0 bases removed from V and 6 bases from J, the gap between germline ends came to 17 bases. This CDR3 is 17 amino acids long. CDR3 nucleotides: TGTGCCACCAGCAGAGAAGCGTTTTTGGGGGCGGATGAAAAACTGTTTTTT. It yields the protein CATSREAFLGADEKLFF.

This clonotype was found many times. This chain uses TRBV6-1 with TRBJ2-3; D uncertain. CDR3 length: 17 residues. Germline V lookup: CDR1 MNHNS, CDR2 SASEGT. The V gene lost 5 bases and the J gene lost 2 bases, with 20 bases spanning the gap. CDR3: CASSTPRIGLNTDTQYF. The CDR3 coding sequence is TGTGCCAGCAGTACCCCACGGATAGGGTTAAACACAGATACGCAGTATTTT.

The J gene is TRBJ1-1, the V gene TRBV4-1; D call uncertain. Germline CDR1 MGHRA, CDR2 YSYEKL. The V end lost 2 bases, the J end lost 4 bases, and 20 bases lay between the germline ends. The CDR3 covers 17 residues. CDR3 residues: CASSQKPLAVGSTEAFF. The CDR3 bases are TGCGCCAGCAGCCAAAAACCCCTTGCCGTAGGGAGCACTGAAGCTTTCTTT.

V usage is TRBV5-1 and J usage is TRBJ2-3; 7 nucleotides line up with TRBD1. The V gene's germline CDR1 is SGHRS and CDR2 YFSETQ. CDR3 length: 14 residues. V lost 4 bases, J lost 4 bases, and 6 bases stayed unmatched. The CDR3 DNA follows: TGCGCCAGCAGCGGGACAGCTACGGCAGATACGCAGTATTTT. It specifies CASSGTATADTQYF.

The V and J genes are TRBV6-2 or TRBV6-3 and TRBJ1-1; TRBD1 agrees at 8 bases. The J segment lost 0 bases and the V segment lost 1 base, leaving 19 bases of the junction unmatched. CDR3 length equals 21 residues. Germline V gene data show CDR1 as MNHEY and CDR2 as SVGEGT. Written as DNA, the CDR3 is TGTGCCAGCAGTTACTATTTATCCCAGAGGACAGGGCGTAACATGAACACTGAAGCTTTCTTT. Amino acids: CASSYYLSQRTGRNMNTEAFF.

The table lists this clonotype with many counts. The genes are TRBV7-2 and TRBJ2-2, with 8 bases identical to TRBD1. Unmatched junction bases numbered 5, after V lost 4 bases and J lost 4 bases. Germline V gene data show CDR1 as SGHTA and CDR2 as FQGNSA. This CDR3 has 15 amino acids. The CDR3 is CASSSRTGSTGELFF. The CDR3 DNA follows: TGTGCCAGCAGCTCCCGGACAGGGTCCACCGGGGAGCTGTTTTTT. Full variable domain (remainder filled in from reference TRBV7-2 and TRBJ2-2): GAGVSQSPSNKVTEKGKDVELRCDPISGHTALYWYRQSLGQGLEFLIYFQGNSAPDKSGLPSDRFSAERTGGSVSTLTIQRTQQEDSAVYLCASSSRTGSTGELFFGEGSRLTVL.

This clonotype was seen many times. This sequence joins TRBV7-2 and TRBJ2-7; D gene ambiguous. Germline CDR1 reads SGHTA; CDR2 reads FQGNSA. The V end lost 5 bases, the J end lost 2 bases, and 16 bases lay between the germline ends. This CDR3 has 15 amino acids. CDR3 nucleotide sequence: TGTGCCAGCAGCACGGACCTCACAGCCCCCTACGAGCAGTACTTC. Translated: CASSTDLTAPYEQYF.

This clonotype was counted only a few times. The chain is built from TRBV5-5 and TRBJ2-7, with D perhaps matching TRBD1 (6 bases). V dropped 0 bases and J dropped 4 bases, with 20 bases sitting between them. Germline assignment: CDR1 SGHKS and CDR2 YYEKEE (reference sequence). This CDR3 is built from 17 residues. In DNA form, the CDR3 reads TGTGCCAGCAGCTTGGAATACAGGGTATTGACTTGGTACGAGCAGTACTTC. This codes for CASSLEYRVLTWYEQYF.